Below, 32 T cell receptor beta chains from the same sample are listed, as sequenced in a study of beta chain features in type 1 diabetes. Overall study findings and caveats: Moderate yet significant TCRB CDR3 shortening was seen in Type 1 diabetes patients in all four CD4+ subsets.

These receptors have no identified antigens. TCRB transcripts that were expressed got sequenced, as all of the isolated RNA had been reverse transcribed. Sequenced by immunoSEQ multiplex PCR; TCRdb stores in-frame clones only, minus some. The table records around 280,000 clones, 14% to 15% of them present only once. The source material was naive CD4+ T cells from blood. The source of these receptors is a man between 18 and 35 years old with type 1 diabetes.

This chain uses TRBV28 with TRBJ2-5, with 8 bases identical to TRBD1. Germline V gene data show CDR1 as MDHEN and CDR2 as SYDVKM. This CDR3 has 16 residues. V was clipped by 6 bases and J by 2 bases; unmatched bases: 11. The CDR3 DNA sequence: TGTGCCAGCAGCCGGAATTCCGGGACAGGACAAGAGACCCAGTACTTC. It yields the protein CASSRNSGTGQETQYF.

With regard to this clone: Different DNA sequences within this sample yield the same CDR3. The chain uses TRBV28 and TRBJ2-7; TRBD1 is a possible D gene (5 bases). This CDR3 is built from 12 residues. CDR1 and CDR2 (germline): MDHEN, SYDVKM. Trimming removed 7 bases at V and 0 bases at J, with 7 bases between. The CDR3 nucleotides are TGTGCCAGCAAAAGGGGCTCCTACGAGCAGTACTTC. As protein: CASKRGSYEQYF. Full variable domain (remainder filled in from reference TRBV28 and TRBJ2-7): DVKVTQSSRYLVKRTGEKVFLECVQDMDHENMFWYRQDPGLGLRLIYFSYDVKMKEKGDIPEGYSVSREKKERFSLILESASTNQTSMYLCASKRGSYEQYFGPGTRLTVT.

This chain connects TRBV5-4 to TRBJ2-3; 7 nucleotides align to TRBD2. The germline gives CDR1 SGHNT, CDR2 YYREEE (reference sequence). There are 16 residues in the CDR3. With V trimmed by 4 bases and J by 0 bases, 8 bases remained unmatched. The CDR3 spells CASSETLAVSTDTQYF. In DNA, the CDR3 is TGTGCCAGCAGCGAGACCCTAGCGGTGAGCACAGATACGCAGTATTTT. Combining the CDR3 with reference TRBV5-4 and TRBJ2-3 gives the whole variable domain ETGVTQSPTHLIKTRGQQVTLRCSSQSGHNTVSWYQQALGQGPQFIFQYYREEENGRGNFPPRFSGLQFPNYSSELNVNALELDDSALYLCASSETLAVSTDTQYFGPGTRLTVL.

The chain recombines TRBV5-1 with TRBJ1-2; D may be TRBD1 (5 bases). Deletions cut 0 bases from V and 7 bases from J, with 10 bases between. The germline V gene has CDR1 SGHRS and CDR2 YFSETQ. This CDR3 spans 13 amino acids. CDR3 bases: TGCGCCAGCAGCTTGGAAGGGGCTGCTGGCTACACCTTC. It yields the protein CASSLEGAAGYTF.

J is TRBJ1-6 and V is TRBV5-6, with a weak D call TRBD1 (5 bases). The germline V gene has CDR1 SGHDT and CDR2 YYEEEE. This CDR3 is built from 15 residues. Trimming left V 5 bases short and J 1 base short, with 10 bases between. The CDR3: CASRGSGSYNSPLHF. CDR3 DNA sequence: TGTGCCAGCAGAGGGTCAGGGTCCTATAATTCACCCCTCCACTTT.

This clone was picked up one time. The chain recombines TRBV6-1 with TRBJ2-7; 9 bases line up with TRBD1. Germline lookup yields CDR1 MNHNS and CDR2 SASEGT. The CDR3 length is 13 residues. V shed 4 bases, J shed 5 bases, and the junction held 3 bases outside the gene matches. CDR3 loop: CASSARDRDEQYF. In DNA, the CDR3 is TGTGCCAGCAGTGCAAGGGACAGGGACGAGCAGTACTTC.

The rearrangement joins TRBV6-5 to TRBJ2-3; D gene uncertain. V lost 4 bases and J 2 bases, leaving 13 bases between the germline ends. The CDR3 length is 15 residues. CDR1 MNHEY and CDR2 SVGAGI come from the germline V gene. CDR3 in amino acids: CASSSDFFPTDTQYF. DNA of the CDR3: TGTGCCAGCAGTTCCGACTTTTTCCCCACAGATACGCAGTATTTT.

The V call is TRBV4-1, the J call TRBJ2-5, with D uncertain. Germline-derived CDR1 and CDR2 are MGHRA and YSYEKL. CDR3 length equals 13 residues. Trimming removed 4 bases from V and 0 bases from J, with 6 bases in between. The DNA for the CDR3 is TGCGCCAGCAGCCTTGCGTACCAAGAGACCCAGTACTTC. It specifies CASSLAYQETQYF.

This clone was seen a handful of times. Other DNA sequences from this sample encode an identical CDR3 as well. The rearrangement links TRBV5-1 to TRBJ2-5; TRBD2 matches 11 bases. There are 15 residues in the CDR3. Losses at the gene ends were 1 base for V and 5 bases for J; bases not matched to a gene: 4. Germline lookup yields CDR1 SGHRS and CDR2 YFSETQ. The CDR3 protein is CASSLRLAGGETQYF. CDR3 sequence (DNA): TGCGCCAGCAGCTTGCGGCTAGCGGGAGGCGAGACCCAGTACTTC.

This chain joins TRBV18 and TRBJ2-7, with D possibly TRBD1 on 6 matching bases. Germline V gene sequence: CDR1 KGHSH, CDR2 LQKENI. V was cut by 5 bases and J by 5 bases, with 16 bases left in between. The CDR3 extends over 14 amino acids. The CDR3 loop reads CASSLRRDNDEQYF. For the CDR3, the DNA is TGTGCCAGCTCATTACGCCGGGACAACGACGAGCAGTACTTC.

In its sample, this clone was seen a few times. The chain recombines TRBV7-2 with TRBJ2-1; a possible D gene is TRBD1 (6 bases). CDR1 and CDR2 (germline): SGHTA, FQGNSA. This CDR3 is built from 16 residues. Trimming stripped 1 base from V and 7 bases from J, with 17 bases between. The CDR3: CASSLVSGTYINEQFF. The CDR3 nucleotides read TGTGCCAGCAGCTTAGTATCCGGGACATATATAAATGAGCAGTTCTTC. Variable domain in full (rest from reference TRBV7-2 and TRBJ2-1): GAGVSQSPSNKVTEKGKDVELRCDPISGHTALYWYRQSLGQGLEFLIYFQGNSAPDKSGLPSDRFSAERTGGSVSTLTIQRTQQEDSAVYLCASSLVSGTYINEQFFGPGTRLTVL.

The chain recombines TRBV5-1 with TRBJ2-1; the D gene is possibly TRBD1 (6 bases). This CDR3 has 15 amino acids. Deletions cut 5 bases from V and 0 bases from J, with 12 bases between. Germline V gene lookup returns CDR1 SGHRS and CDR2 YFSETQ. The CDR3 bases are TGCGCCAGCAGTTTTGGACAGAGCTCCTACAATGAGCAGTTCTTC. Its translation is CASSFGQSSYNEQFF.

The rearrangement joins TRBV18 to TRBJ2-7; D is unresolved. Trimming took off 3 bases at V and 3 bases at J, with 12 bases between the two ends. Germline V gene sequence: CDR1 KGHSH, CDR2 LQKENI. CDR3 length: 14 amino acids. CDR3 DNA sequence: TGTGCCAGCTCACCCCGCCAGGTCGGCTACGAGCAGTACTTC. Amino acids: CASSPRQVGYEQYF.

The CDR3 DNA is TGTGCCAGCAGCCGCCGCACGGATCAGCCCCAGCATTTT. Encoded protein: CASSRRTDQPQHF. The chain is built from TRBV6-5 and TRBJ1-5; D unclear. The CDR3 length is 13 residues. V was pared by 6 bases and J by 5 bases, with 11 bases between. Germline V lookup: CDR1 MNHEY, CDR2 SVGAGI.

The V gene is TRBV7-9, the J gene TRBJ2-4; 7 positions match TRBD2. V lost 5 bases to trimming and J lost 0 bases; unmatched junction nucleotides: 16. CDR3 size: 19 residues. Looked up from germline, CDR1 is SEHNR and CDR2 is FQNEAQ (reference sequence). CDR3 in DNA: TGTGCCAGCAGCCACCTACTAGCGAGGGGCGGACTAGCCAAAAACATTCAGTACTTC. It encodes CASSHLLARGGLAKNIQYF.

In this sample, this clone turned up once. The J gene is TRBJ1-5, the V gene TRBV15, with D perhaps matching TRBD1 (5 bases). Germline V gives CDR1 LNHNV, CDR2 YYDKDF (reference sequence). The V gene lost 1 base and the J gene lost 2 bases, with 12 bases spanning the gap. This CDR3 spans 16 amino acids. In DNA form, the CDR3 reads TGTGCCACCAGCAGAGTGGGCCAGGGCGGCAATCAGCCCCAGCATTTT. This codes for CATSRVGQGGNQPQHF.

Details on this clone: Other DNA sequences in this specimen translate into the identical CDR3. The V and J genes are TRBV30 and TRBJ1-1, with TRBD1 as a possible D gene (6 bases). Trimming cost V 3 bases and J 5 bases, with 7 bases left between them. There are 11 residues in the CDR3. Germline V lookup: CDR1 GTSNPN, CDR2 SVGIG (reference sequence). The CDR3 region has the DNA TGTGCCTGGAGGAGGGGGACTGAAGCTTTCTTT. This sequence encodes CAWRRGTEAFF.

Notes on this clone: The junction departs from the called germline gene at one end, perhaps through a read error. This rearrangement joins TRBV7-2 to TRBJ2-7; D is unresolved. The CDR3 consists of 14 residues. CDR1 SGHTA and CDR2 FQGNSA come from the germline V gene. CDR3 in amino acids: CASSQASVSYEQYF. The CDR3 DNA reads TGCGCCAGCAGCCAAGCCTCGGTTTCCTACGAGCAGTACTTC.

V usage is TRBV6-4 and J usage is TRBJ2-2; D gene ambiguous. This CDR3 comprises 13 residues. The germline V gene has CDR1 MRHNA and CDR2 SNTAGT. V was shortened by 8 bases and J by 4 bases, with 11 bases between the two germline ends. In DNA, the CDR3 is TGTGCCAGCCCAGACACTCGCACCGGGGAGCTGTTTTTT. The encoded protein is CASPDTRTGELFF.

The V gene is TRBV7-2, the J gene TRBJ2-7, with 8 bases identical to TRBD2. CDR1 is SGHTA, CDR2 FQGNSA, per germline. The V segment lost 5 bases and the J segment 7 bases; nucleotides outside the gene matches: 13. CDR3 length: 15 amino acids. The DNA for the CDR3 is TGTGCCAGCAGCCGCGATAGCGGGGTCGGCGGAGAGCAGTACTTC. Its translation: CASSRDSGVGGEQYF.

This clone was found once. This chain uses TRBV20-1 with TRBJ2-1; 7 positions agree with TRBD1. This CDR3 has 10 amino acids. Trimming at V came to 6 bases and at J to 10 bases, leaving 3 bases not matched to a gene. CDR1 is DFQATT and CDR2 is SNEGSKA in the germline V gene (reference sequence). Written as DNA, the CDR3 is TGCAGTGCCAGGGGACAGGAGCAGTTCTTC. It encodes CSARGQEQFF.

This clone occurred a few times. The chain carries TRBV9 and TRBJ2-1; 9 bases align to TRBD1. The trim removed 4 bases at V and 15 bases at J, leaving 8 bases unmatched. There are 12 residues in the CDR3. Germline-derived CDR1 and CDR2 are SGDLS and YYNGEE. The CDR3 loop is CASSSDRGYLFF. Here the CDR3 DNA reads TGTGCCAGCAGCTCGGACAGGGGTTACCTGTTCTTC. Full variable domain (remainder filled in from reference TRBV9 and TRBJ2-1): DSGVTQTPKHLITATGQRVTLRCSPRSGDLSVYWYQQSLDQGLQFLIQYYNGEERAKGNILERFSAQQFPDLHSELNLSSLELGDSALYFCASSSDRGYLFFGPGTRLTVL.

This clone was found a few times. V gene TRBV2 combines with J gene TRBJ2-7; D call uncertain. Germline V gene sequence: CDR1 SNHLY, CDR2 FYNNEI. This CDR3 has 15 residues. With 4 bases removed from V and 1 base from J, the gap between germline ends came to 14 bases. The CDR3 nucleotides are TGTGCCAGCAGTGTTGAGGAAGCCCAATCCTACGAGCAGTACTTC. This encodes CASSVEEAQSYEQYF. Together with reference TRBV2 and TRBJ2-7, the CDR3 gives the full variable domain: EPEVTQTPSHQVTQMGQEVILRCVPISNHLYFYWYRQILGQKVEFLVSFYNNEISEKSEIFDDQFSVERPDGSNFTLKIRSTKLEDSAMYFCASSVEEAQSYEQYFGPGTRLTVT.

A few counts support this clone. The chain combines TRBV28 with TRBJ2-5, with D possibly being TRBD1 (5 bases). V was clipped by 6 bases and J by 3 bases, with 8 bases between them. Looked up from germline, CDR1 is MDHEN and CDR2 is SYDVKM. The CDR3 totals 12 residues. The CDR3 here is CASRKGEETQYF. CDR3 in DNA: TGTGCCAGCAGGAAAGGGGAAGAGACCCAGTACTTC.

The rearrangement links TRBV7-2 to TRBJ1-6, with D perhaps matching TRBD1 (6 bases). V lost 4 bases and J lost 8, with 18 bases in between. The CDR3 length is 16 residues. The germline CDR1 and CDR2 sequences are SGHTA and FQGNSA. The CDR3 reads CASSSPPGHPYSPLHF. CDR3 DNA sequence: TGTGCCAGCAGCTCCCCCCCGGGACACCCATATTCACCCCTCCACTTT.

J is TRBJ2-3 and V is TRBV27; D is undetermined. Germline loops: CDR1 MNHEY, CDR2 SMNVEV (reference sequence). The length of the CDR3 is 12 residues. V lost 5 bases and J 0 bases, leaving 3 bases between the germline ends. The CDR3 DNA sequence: TGTGCCAGCAGTATAAGCACAGATACGCAGTATTTT. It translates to CASSISTDTQYF.

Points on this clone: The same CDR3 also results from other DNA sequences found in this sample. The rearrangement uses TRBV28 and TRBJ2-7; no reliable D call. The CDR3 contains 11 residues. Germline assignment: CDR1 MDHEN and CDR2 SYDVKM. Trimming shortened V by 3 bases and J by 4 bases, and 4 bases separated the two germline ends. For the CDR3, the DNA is TGTGCCAGCAGTTTCGGGTACGAGCAGTACTTC. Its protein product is CASSFGYEQYF.

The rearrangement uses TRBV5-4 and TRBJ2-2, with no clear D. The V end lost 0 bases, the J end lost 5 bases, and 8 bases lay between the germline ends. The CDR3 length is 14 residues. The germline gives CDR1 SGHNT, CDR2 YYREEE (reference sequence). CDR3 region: CASSLAGGTGELFF. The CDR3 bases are TGTGCCAGCAGCTTGGCGGGTGGGACCGGGGAGCTGTTTTTT. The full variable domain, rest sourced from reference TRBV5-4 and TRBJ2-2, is ETGVTQSPTHLIKTRGQQVTLRCSSQSGHNTVSWYQQALGQGPQFIFQYYREEENGRGNFPPRFSGLQFPNYSSELNVNALELDDSALYLCASSLAGGTGELFFGEGSRLTVL.

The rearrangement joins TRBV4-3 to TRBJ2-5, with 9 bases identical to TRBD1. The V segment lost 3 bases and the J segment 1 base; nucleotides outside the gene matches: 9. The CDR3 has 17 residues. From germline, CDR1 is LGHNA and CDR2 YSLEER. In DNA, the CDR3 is TGCGCCAGCAGCCAGGCTCCACCGGGACAGGGCCAAGAGACCCAGTACTTC. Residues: CASSQAPPGQGQETQYF.

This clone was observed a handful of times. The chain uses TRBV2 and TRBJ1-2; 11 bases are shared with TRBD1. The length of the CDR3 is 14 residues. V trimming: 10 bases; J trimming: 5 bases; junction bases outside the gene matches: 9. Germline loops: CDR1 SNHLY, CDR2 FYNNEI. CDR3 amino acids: CANKEDRGRYGYTF. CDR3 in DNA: TGTGCCAATAAGGAGGACAGGGGGCGTTATGGCTACACCTTC.

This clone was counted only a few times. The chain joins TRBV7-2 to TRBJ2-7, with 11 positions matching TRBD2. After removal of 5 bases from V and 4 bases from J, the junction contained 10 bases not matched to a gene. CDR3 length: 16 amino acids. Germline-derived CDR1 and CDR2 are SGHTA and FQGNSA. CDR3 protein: CASSQSLAGGRYEQYF. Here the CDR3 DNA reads TGTGCCAGCAGCCAAAGTCTAGCGGGAGGTAGATACGAGCAGTACTTC.

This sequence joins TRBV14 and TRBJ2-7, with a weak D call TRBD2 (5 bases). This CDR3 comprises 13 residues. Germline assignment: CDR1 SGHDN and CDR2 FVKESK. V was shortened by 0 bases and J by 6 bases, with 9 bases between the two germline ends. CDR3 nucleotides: TGTGCCAGCAGCCAAGAAATGAGGGTCGAGCAGTACTTC. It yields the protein CASSQEMRVEQYF.